The 13 T cell receptor beta chains below all came from one sample that was sequenced in a study of T-cell reconstitution after alpha-beta-depleted transplantation in children. TCRbeta library construction was performed incorporating unique molecular identifiers. TCRdb processed the PCR reads anew with MiXCR; each CDR3 protein has one entry. The top ten clones hold 2% to 2.5% of a sample with 500,000 to 600,000 distinct CDR3 sequences, 32% of them seen once. Here the sequenced sample was PBMCs from the stem cell graft donor, taken from the stem cell graft. The source of these receptors is a human donor who donated a stem cell graft to a child with aplastic anemia.

This clonotype was detected a few times. The genes are TRBV5-1 and TRBJ1-1; the D is unclear. The CDR3 extends over 15 amino acids. V gave up 3 bases and J gave up 5 bases, with 17 bases separating them. Looked up from germline, CDR1 is SGHRS and CDR2 is YFSETQ. The CDR3 nucleotides are TGCGCCAGCAGCTCCGTCATGCCCCTGAGGACTGAAGCTTTCTTT. The encoded protein is CASSSVMPLRTEAFF.

This clonotype was found a few times. The V gene is TRBV14, the J gene TRBJ2-3; 7 bases fit TRBD2. Germline V CDR1 and CDR2: SGHDN, FVKESK. This CDR3 is built from 16 residues. The ends lost 4 bases at V and 1 base at J; junction bases unmatched: 8. The CDR3 nucleotides read TGTGCCAGCAGCCGCGCGGGAGCTATTCGCACAGATACGCAGTATTTT. Translating gives CASSRAGAIRTDTQYF.

The chain uses TRBV4-2 and TRBJ2-7; D is undetermined. V lost 0 bases, J lost 3 bases, and 6 bases lay in between. The CDR3 sequence is 13 residues long. Germline loops: CDR1 LGHNA, CDR2 YNFKEQ. The CDR3: CASSQDRSYEQYF. In DNA, the CDR3 is TGTGCCAGCAGCCAAGATCGGAGCTACGAGCAGTACTTC.

This CDR3 is CSVAGQITGELFF. As DNA, the CDR3 is TGCAGCGTTGCTGGACAGATCACCGGGGAGCTGTTTTTT. This chain links TRBV29-1 with TRBJ2-2, with D maybe TRBD1 (6 bases). The CDR3 totals 13 residues. Germline CDR1 reads SQVTM; CDR2 reads ANQGSEA. The ends were cut back, 4 bases at V and 4 bases at J, with 10 bases in the middle.

J is TRBJ2-2 and V is TRBV7-9; 7 bases align to TRBD1. Per the germline V gene, CDR1 is SEHNR and CDR2 is FQNEAQ (reference sequence). The CDR3 extends over 15 amino acids. The V gene end was trimmed by 5 bases and the J gene end by 6 bases; junction bases not matched to a gene: 9. The CDR3 coding sequence is TGTGCCAGCAGCCCCCGACAGGGCTGGTCCGGGGAGCTGTTTTTT. Amino acids: CASSPRQGWSGELFF.

The chain is built from TRBV20-1 and TRBJ2-1; tentatively, D is TRBD2 (8 bases). With 4 bases removed from V and 6 bases from J, the gap between germline ends came to 16 bases. The length of the CDR3 is 14 residues. CDR1 DFQATT and CDR2 SNEGSKA come from the germline V gene (reference sequence). In DNA, the CDR3 is TGCAGTGCTAACAGGGGAGCGGGGGTCAATGAGCAGTTCTTC. Amino acid sequence: CSANRGAGVNEQFF.

A single count supports this clonotype. The J gene is TRBJ2-5, the V gene TRBV28; D possibly corresponds to TRBD2 (5 bases). CDR1 is MDHEN, CDR2 SYDVKM, per germline. The V end lost 7 bases, the J end lost 6 bases, and 18 bases lay between the germline ends. CDR3 length equals 14 residues. The CDR3 protein is CASNPSGGSKTQYF. The CDR3 nucleotides read TGTGCCAGCAATCCTTCGGGTGGGAGTAAGACCCAGTACTTC.

This chain uses TRBV5-6 with TRBJ2-5, with 10 positions matching TRBD1. CDR3 size: 15 residues. CDR1 and CDR2 from the germline V gene are SGHDT and YYEEEE. V gave up 4 bases and J gave up 5 bases; unmatched junction bases: 8. CDR3 region: CASSPGQGEWETQYF. The CDR3 region has the DNA TGTGCCAGCAGCCCCGGACAGGGGGAATGGGAGACCCAGTACTTC.

The table lists this clonotype with a few counts. The V call is TRBV10-1, the J call TRBJ2-7, with TRBD2 matching 7 bases. This CDR3 region has 13 residues. V lost 2 bases, J lost 7 bases, and 5 bases stayed unmatched. CDR1 and CDR2 from the germline V gene are WNHNN and SYGVQD (reference sequence). The DNA for the CDR3 is TGCGCCAGCAGTGAGCAGACAGCGGGGGAGCAGTACGTC. Residues: CASSEQTAGEQYV.

This clonotype was seen only a few times. The gene calls are TRBV4-3 and TRBJ1-1; 7 bases are a match to TRBD1. Looked up from germline, CDR1 is LGHNA and CDR2 is YSLEER. This CDR3 contains 14 residues. With V trimmed by 3 bases and J by 4 bases, 5 bases remained unmatched. Here the CDR3 DNA reads TGCGCCAGCAGCCAGACAGGGTCCGGCACTGAAGCTTTCTTT. Amino acids: CASSQTGSGTEAFF.

The J gene is TRBJ2-2, the V gene TRBV29-1; 7 positions agree with TRBD1. Germline V gives CDR1 SQVTM, CDR2 ANQGSEA. The CDR3 covers 17 residues. J was trimmed by 3 bases and V by 6 bases; bases with no gene match: 16. For the CDR3, the DNA is TGCAGCGTCCCGGGACAGACAAAAGCAGATTACACCGGGGAGCTGTTTTTT. Its protein is CSVPGQTKADYTGELFF.

CDR3 region: CSASAGPNTEAFF. The CDR3 DNA sequence: TGCAGTGCTAGTGCAGGGCCGAACACTGAAGCTTTCTTT. The chain uses TRBV20-1 and TRBJ1-1, with a weak D call TRBD1 (5 bases). The CDR3 spans 13 residues. From germline, CDR1 is DFQATT and CDR2 SNEGSKA (reference sequence). V was shortened by 3 bases and J by 1 base, with 9 bases between the two germline ends.

A few counts support this clonotype. CDR3 nucleotide sequence: TGTGCCAGCAGCTTGGAGCCGAGGCTGAGCACTGAAGCTTTCTTT. Its translation: CASSLEPRLSTEAFF. V usage is TRBV5-6 and J usage is TRBJ1-1; D gene ambiguous. CDR1 SGHDT and CDR2 YYEEEE come from the germline V gene. There are 15 residues in the CDR3. Trimming pared 0 bases from V and 4 bases from J, leaving 13 bases between.